These T cell receptor beta chains were read from a single sample in a study of T cell responses to AZD1222 COVID-19 vaccine. Data came from immunoSEQ multiplex PCR; TCRdb stores just in-frame clones and leaves some out. The sample shows approximately 130,000 clones, nearly 95% of them seen only once. Sequencing was performed on peripheral blood, taken on day 0 of AZD1222 vaccination. The receptor source for this set is an adult in good health. Each CDR3 is given with its conserved first and last residue. D genes are given only for firm matches.

j_call: TRBJ1-6
d_call: TRBD1
v_call: TRBV2
cdr3_aa: CASSRTGGSPLHF

j_call: TRBJ1-4
d_call: TRBD1
v_call: TRBV2
cdr3_aa: CASSSDRGHSNESLFF

j_call: TRBJ2-7
d_call: TRBD1
v_call: TRBV7-9
cdr3_aa: CASSSIPGQGARGSYEQYF

j_call: TRBJ2-4
d_call: -
v_call: TRBV5-5
cdr3_aa: CASSSDGENIQYF

j_call: TRBJ1-6
d_call: TRBD1
v_call: TRBV9
cdr3_aa: CASSARPDRVNYNSPLHF

j_call: TRBJ2-7
d_call: TRBD1
v_call: TRBV5-4
cdr3_aa: CASSIGQGSSYEQYF

j_call: TRBJ1-5
d_call: TRBD1
v_call: TRBV19
cdr3_aa: CASSTAGTGVGQPQHF

j_call: TRBJ1-4
d_call: TRBD1
v_call: TRBV5-1
cdr3_aa: CASRDREMRRLFF

j_call: TRBJ1-2
d_call: -
v_call: TRBV5-4
cdr3_aa: CASSLDPARVDYGYTF

j_call: TRBJ2-3
d_call: TRBD2
v_call: TRBV10-2
cdr3_aa: CASSPLDLAGPSTSTDTQYF

j_call: TRBJ1-3
d_call: -
v_call: TRBV6-5
cdr3_aa: CASSYASASGNTIYF

j_call: TRBJ1-5
d_call: -
v_call: TRBV4-1
cdr3_aa: CASSQRQGQNQPQHF

j_call: TRBJ2-3
d_call: -
v_call: TRBV7-6
cdr3_aa: CASSLGAGGRTQYF

j_call: TRBJ1-2
d_call: -
v_call: TRBV6-5
cdr3_aa: CASSQQDYGYTF

j_call: TRBJ2-5
d_call: TRBD2
v_call: TRBV7-6
cdr3_aa: CASSLGIAGGKETQYF

j_call: TRBJ1-2
d_call: -
v_call: TRBV7-9
cdr3_aa: CASSLGRGYTF

j_call: TRBJ2-5
d_call: -
v_call: TRBV2
cdr3_aa: CASSADRQETQYF

j_call: TRBJ2-5
d_call: -
v_call: TRBV6-5
cdr3_aa: CAGSGGETQYF

j_call: TRBJ1-2
d_call: TRBD1
v_call: TRBV9
cdr3_aa: CASSVDNRGLSGYTF

j_call: TRBJ1-2
d_call: TRBD1
v_call: TRBV6-6
cdr3_aa: CASSRTGGVGGYTF

j_call: TRBJ1-1
d_call: TRBD1
v_call: TRBV29-1
cdr3_aa: CSVDGPPTGTGSAFF

j_call: TRBJ2-7
d_call: TRBD2
v_call: TRBV5-4
cdr3_aa: CASSFSGGDYEQYF